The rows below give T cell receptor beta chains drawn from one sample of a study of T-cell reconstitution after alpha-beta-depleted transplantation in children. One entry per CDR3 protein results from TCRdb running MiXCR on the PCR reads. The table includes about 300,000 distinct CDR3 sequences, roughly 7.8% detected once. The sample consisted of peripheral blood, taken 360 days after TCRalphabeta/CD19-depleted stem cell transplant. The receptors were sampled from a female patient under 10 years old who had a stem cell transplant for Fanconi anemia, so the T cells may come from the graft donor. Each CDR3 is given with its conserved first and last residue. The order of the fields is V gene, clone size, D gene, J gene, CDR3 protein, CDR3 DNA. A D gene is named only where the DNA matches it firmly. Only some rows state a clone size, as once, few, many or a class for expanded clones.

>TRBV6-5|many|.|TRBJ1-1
CASSYSMNTEAFF
TGTGCCAGCAGTTACTCGATGAACACTGAAGCTTTCTTT
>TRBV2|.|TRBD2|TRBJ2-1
CASRWLAGGTEQFF
TGTGCCAGCAGATGGCTAGCGGGGGGGACCGAGCAGTTCTTC
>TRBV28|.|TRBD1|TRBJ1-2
CASRRGGQGVTINYGYTF
TGTGCCAGCAGGCGCGGGGGACAGGGGGTTACGATTAACTATGGCTACACCTTC
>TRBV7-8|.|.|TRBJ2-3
CASSLGRRGWEVQPQYF
TGTGCCAGCAGCTTAGGGCGAAGGGGATGGGAGGTCCAGCCCCAGTATTTT
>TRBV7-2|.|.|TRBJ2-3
CASSWGAFFPSSTDTQYF
TGTGCCAGCAGTTGGGGGGCCTTTTTTCCCTCCAGCACAGATACGCAGTATTTT
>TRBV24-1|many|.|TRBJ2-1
CATSDSGSLFF
TGTGCCACCAGTGATTCGGGATCTCTGTTCTTC
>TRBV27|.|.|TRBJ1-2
CASSLRGWGYTF
TGTGCCAGCAGTTTACGCGGATGGGGCTACACCTTC
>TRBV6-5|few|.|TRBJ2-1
CASSLGALAYILGKQFF
TGTGCCAGCAGTTTGGGAGCGCTAGCGTATATATTAGGGAAGCAGTTCTTC
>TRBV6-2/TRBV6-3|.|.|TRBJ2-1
CASSPLGQNEQFF
TGTGCCAGCAGTCCTTTGGGGCAGAATGAGCAGTTCTTC
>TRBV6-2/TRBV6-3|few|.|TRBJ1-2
CASCPLLSVAYGYTF
TGTGCCAGCTGCCCTCTCCTTTCCGTGGCTTATGGCTACACCTTC
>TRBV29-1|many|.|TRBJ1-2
CSVGGSLGYTF
TGCAGCGTTGGGGGGTCCCTGGGCTACACCTTC
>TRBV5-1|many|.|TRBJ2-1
CASSLTGDYNEQFF
TGCGCCAGCAGCTTGACGGGGGACTACAATGAGCAGTTCTTC
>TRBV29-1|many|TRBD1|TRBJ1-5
CSVGTGRGQPQHF
TGCAGCGTTGGGACAGGGAGGGGTCAGCCCCAGCATTTT
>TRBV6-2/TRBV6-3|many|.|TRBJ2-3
CASSYWGGQADTQYF
TGTGCCAGCAGTTACTGGGGAGGACAGGCAGATACGCAGTATTTT
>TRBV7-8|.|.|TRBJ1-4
CASSSARGPNEKLFF
TGTGCCAGCAGTTCCGCGCGCGGGCCGAATGAAAAACTGTTTTTT
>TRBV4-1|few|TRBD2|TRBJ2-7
CASSWREAYEQYF
TGCGCCAGCAGCTGGCGGGAGGCGTACGAGCAGTACTTC
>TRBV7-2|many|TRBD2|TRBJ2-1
CASSLISSPGRGQFF
TGTGCCAGCAGCTTAATTTCTAGCCCCGGGAGGGGGCAGTTCTTC
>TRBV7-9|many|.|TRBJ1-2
CASSATGTVYGYTF
TGTGCCAGCAGCGCTACCGGGACGGTCTATGGCTACACCTTC
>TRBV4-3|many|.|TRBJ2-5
CASSHRPQGLETQYF
TGCGCCAGCAGCCATAGACCCCAGGGTTTGGAGACCCAGTACTTC
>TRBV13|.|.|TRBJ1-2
CASSLFRDNYGYTF
TGTGCCAGCAGCTTATTTCGGGATAACTATGGCTACACCTTC
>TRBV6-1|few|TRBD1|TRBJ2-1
CASSARGLGYNEQFF
TGTGCCAGCAGTGCCAGGGGGTTAGGATACAATGAGCAGTTCTTC
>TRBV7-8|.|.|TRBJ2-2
CASSLARGLNTGELFF
TGTGCCAGCAGCTTAGCGCGGGGCTTGAACACCGGGGAGCTGTTTTTT
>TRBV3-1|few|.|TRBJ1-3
CASSQEIRGGNTIYF
TGTGCCAGCAGCCAAGAGATCAGGGGTGGAAACACCATATATTTT
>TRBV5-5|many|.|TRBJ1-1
CASSPGWVTEAFF
TGTGCCAGCAGCCCGGGGTGGGTCACTGAAGCTTTCTTT
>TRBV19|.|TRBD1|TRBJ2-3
CASSSGQGADTQYF
TGTGCCAGTAGTAGCGGTCAGGGGGCAGATACGCAGTATTTT